The sequence of this T cell receptor (beta chain) was determined in a study of lung T cells in sarcoidosis with Löfgren's syndrome listed by TCRdb under 2017. Describing the broader study: Sarcoidosis was described as a granulomatous, mainly pulmonary disease marked by CD4+ T cell accumulation in bronchoalveolar lavage fluid. The repertoire analyses were focused on Lofgren's syndrome patients. Overall results and qualifications from the work: Compared with control subjects, Lofgren's syndrome patients reportedly showed the greatest expansion in the V gene segments TRAV12-1 and TRBV2. The study only suggested recognition of a sarcoidosis-associated antigen, and the antigen remained putative and unidentified. TRAV12-1 and TRBV2 CDR3 motifs were reported to be shared among multiple Löfgren's syndrome patients, suggesting public CD4+ TCR repertoires. Analysis of alphabeta pairing showed that TRAV12-1 paired preferentially with TRBV2, and the TCRs formed by this pairing showed CDR3 homology.

Trimming removed 0 bases from V and 4 bases from J, leaving 13 bases between the germline ends. CDR1 and CDR2, looked up from the germline V gene, are MGHRA and YSYEKL. Its CDR3 holds 16 amino acids, cysteine through phenylalanine. The retained sequence is limited to the CDR3, 48 bases, with the frame set at the first base. There are a few counts of this clonotype. No antigen is known for it. Per-base qualities were not stored, and no clone one base away is much larger. Sequenced using an Illumina MiSeq. The public reads were reprocessed in TCRdb via fastp at Q25 and MiXCR, keeping in-frame beta chains. Each entry merges the rows of one CDR3 protein and shows their most common DNA and genes. For this sample the table gives tens of thousands of distinct CDR3 sequences, of which 20% to 25% were detected only once. 2% to 2.5% of the sample is in the top ten clones.

This sequence uses TRBV4-1 and TRBJ2-1; the D gene cannot be named for sure. Sequenced: CD4+ T cells from PBMCs. The sequence was obtained from a human donor with sarcoidosis (Löfgren's syndrome or another form), or a control subject (not recorded which). The CDR3 in this case is CASSQEARPRYNEQFF. The DNA reads as follows: TGCGCCAGCAGCCAAGAGGCCCGCCCGAGGTACAATGAGCAGTTCTTC.